The rows below give T cell receptor beta chains drawn from one sample of a study of cytomegalovirus exposure and HLA in healthy donors. The table came from immunoSEQ multiplex PCR; TCRdb's copy has only in-frame clones and leaves some out. The sample holds around 60,000 clones, about 90% seen once. The material sequenced was PBMCs. These receptors came from a woman between 18 and 29 years old in good health and CMV-seronegative. Each CDR3 is given with its conserved first and last residue. D genes are given only for firm matches.

j_gene: TRBJ2-7
d_gene: NA
v_gene: TRBV21-1
CDR3aa: CAAGDTYLRPAVYEQYF

j_gene: TRBJ2-2
d_gene: NA
v_gene: TRBV11-3
CDR3aa: CASSSVNGENTGELFF

j_gene: TRBJ2-7
d_gene: NA
v_gene: TRBV25-1
CDR3aa: CASSSGPSYEQYF

j_gene: TRBJ1-5
d_gene: NA
v_gene: TRBV5-5
CDR3aa: CASSYGPDSNQPQHF

j_gene: TRBJ1-2
d_gene: NA
v_gene: TRBV6-1
CDR3aa: CATGLKYYGYTF

j_gene: TRBJ2-1
d_gene: NA
v_gene: TRBV9
CDR3aa: CASSVQSSSDREGNEQFF

j_gene: TRBJ1-3
d_gene: NA
v_gene: TRBV6-1
CDR3aa: CASSDYVVSGNTIYF

j_gene: TRBJ2-5
d_gene: TRBD2
v_gene: TRBV27
CDR3aa: CASSLRGGGGRETQYF

j_gene: TRBJ2-5
d_gene: TRBD1
v_gene: TRBV9
CDR3aa: CASSTLGQGETQYF

j_gene: TRBJ1-2
d_gene: NA
v_gene: TRBV7-9
CDR3aa: CASSLQGKGGYTF

j_gene: TRBJ1-2
d_gene: TRBD1
v_gene: TRBV6-5
CDR3aa: CASRTPGQPRGYTF

j_gene: TRBJ2-7
d_gene: TRBD1
v_gene: TRBV7-9
CDR3aa: CASSRTGDTSYEQYF

j_gene: TRBJ2-7
d_gene: NA
v_gene: TRBV6-6
CDR3aa: CASSYGQPSSYEQYF

j_gene: TRBJ1-6
d_gene: NA
v_gene: TRBV6-5
CDR3aa: CASSPQTGNSPLHF

j_gene: TRBJ1-5
d_gene: NA
v_gene: TRBV18
CDR3aa: CASSPGTPNSNQPQHF

j_gene: TRBJ2-7
d_gene: NA
v_gene: TRBV9
CDR3aa: CASSPGGNSYEQYF

j_gene: TRBJ1-4
d_gene: TRBD1
v_gene: TRBV7-6
CDR3aa: CASSLAQRGLNEKLFF

j_gene: TRBJ2-7
d_gene: TRBD1
v_gene: TRBV6-1
CDR3aa: CASSDADRGGYEQYF

j_gene: TRBJ2-1
d_gene: TRBD1
v_gene: TRBV6-6
CDR3aa: CASNPRGLGYNEQFF

j_gene: TRBJ1-2
d_gene: NA
v_gene: TRBV7-8
CDR3aa: CASSLRARNYGYTF

j_gene: TRBJ2-7
d_gene: NA
v_gene: TRBV28
CDR3aa: CASSSGFHEQYF

j_gene: TRBJ1-1
d_gene: NA
v_gene: TRBV11-1
CDR3aa: CASSLPAGPWADTEAFF

j_gene: TRBJ1-2
d_gene: NA
v_gene: TRBV5-4
CDR3aa: CASSYDRIFGYTF

j_gene: TRBJ2-7
d_gene: NA
v_gene: TRBV14
CDR3aa: CASSLGQIYEQYF

j_gene: TRBJ2-7
d_gene: TRBD1
v_gene: TRBV27
CDR3aa: CASRTGEYEQYF

j_gene: TRBJ2-2
d_gene: NA
v_gene: TRBV11-2
CDR3aa: CASSFKLTGELFF

j_gene: TRBJ2-2
d_gene: NA
v_gene: TRBV7-3
CDR3aa: CASSLMGGANTGELFF

j_gene: TRBJ2-7
d_gene: NA
v_gene: TRBV4-3
CDR3aa: CASSPSTGRYEQYF

j_gene: TRBJ1-2
d_gene: TRBD1
v_gene: TRBV11-2
CDR3aa: CASREGGQGAYGYTF

j_gene: TRBJ2-1
d_gene: TRBD2
v_gene: TRBV7-9
CDR3aa: CASSLIAGGYNEQFF

j_gene: TRBJ2-7
d_gene: NA
v_gene: TRBV5-1
CDR3aa: CASSFGEAYEQYF